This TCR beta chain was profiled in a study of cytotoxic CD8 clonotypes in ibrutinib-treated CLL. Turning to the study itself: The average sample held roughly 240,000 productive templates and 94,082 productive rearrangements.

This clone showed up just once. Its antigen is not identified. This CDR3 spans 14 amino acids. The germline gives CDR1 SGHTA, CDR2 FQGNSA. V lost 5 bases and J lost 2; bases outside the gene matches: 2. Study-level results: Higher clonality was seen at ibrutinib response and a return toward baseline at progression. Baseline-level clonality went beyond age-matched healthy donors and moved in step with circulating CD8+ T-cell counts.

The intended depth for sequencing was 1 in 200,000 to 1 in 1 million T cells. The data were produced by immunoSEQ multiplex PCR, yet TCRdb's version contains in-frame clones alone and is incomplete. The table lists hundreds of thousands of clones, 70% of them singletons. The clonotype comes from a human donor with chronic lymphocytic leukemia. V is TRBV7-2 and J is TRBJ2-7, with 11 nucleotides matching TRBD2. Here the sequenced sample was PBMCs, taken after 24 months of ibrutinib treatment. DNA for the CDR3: TGTGCCAGCAGCGTACTAGCGGGAGCCTACGAGCAGTACTTC. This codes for CASSVLAGAYEQYF.